These 27 T cell receptor beta chains originate from one sample sequenced in a study of blood T cell repertoires in COVID-19. TCRdb's copy holds only in-frame clones and misses some; the assay was immunoSEQ multiplex PCR. The sample consists of around 230,000 clones, roughly 83% of them appearing once. Sequencing was carried out using peripheral blood. The receptors were sampled from a woman aged 70-85 years with active or convalescent COVID-19.

The chain uses TRBV12-3 or TRBV12-4 and TRBJ1-3, with D perhaps matching TRBD1 (6 bases). The CDR3 contains 13 residues. The ends were cut back, 7 bases at V and 8 bases at J, with 15 bases in the middle. CDR3 bases: TGTGCCAGCACCACTCGAGGGGGGGACACCATATATTTT. Translation gives CASTTRGGDTIYF.

CDR3 coding DNA: TGTGCCAGCAGCAAAGAGGGAGGCAGCCCCTACGAGCAGTACTTC. Amino acids: CASSKEGGSPYEQYF. The V call is TRBV21-1, the J call TRBJ2-7; the table names TRBD2, a call not compared with the DNA. TRBV21-1 is classified as a pseudogene. This CDR3 spans 15 amino acids.

CDR3 region: CASTIMTGAGSGYTF. The CDR3 nucleotides read TGTGCCAGCACTATAATGACAGGGGCAGGGAGTGGCTACACCTTC. The gene calls are TRBV28 and TRBJ1-2, with 8 nucleotides matching TRBD1. Germline V gene lookup returns CDR1 MDHEN and CDR2 SYDVKM. Unmatched junction bases numbered 14, after V lost 7 bases and J lost 7 bases. The CDR3 has 15 residues.

The chain combines TRBV4-2 with TRBJ2-7; 11 bases align to TRBD2. The V gene's germline CDR1 is LGHNA and CDR2 YNFKEQ. CDR3 size: 17 residues. The trim removed 2 bases at V and 3 bases at J, leaving 9 bases unmatched. This chain's CDR3 is CASSQIASGGTLYEQYF. The CDR3 DNA reads as TGTGCCAGCAGCCAAATAGCTAGCGGGGGGACCCTCTACGAGCAGTACTTC.

V is TRBV28 and J is TRBJ1-6, with 9 bases that match TRBD1. V gave up 6 bases and J gave up 10 bases; unmatched junction bases: 10. The CDR3 totals 15 residues. Germline V gene data show CDR1 as MDHEN and CDR2 as SYDVKM. In DNA form, the CDR3 reads TGTGCCAGCAGGCTTGGGGACAGGGAGGCGTCACCCCTCCACTTT. It specifies CASRLGDREASPLHF.

The J gene is TRBJ2-7, the V gene TRBV7-8, with 8 bases aligning to TRBD1. CDR1 is SGHVS, CDR2 FQNEAQ, per germline. V trimming: 0 bases; J trimming: 3 bases; junction bases outside the gene matches: 4. This CDR3 comprises 15 residues. The CDR3 loop is CASSLAGDRSYEQYF. Written as DNA, the CDR3 is TGTGCCAGCAGCTTAGCGGGGGACAGGAGCTACGAGCAGTACTTC.

This chain links TRBV7-2 with TRBJ2-1; D ambiguous. The V end lost 1 base, the J end lost 3 bases, and 7 bases lay between the germline ends. Germline V lookup: CDR1 SGHTA, CDR2 FQGNSA. The CDR3 covers 14 residues. The DNA for the CDR3 is TGTGCCAGCAGCTTAGTCCCTAGCTACAATGAGCAGTTCTTC. This codes for CASSLVPSYNEQFF. Based on the CDR3 plus reference TRBV7-2 and TRBJ2-1, the full variable domain is GAGVSQSPSNKVTEKGKDVELRCDPISGHTALYWYRQSLGQGLEFLIYFQGNSAPDKSGLPSDRFSAERTGGSVSTLTIQRTQQEDSAVYLCASSLVPSYNEQFFGPGTRLTVL.

V gene TRBV30 combines with J gene TRBJ2-7; 9 nucleotides match TRBD1. The ends lost 5 bases at V and 3 bases at J; junction bases unmatched: 5. The germline CDR1 and CDR2 sequences are GTSNPN and SVGIG (reference sequence). CDR3 length: 13 amino acids. The CDR3 sequence is CAWLRQGGYEQYF. The CDR3 DNA reads TGTGCCTGGCTGAGACAGGGGGGCTACGAGCAGTACTTC.

The V and J genes are TRBV27 and TRBJ2-7; D remains unclear. The germline V gene encodes CDR1 MNHEY and CDR2 SMNVEV (reference sequence). V lost 2 bases to trimming and J lost 0 bases, with 5 bases between them. The CDR3 length is 13 residues. The DNA of the CDR3 is TGTGCCAGCAGTTTACAGGTCTCCTACGAGCAGTACTTC. Encoded protein: CASSLQVSYEQYF.

V usage is TRBV4-1 and J usage is TRBJ2-7; D uncertain. This CDR3 spans 15 amino acids. Germline CDR1 MGHRA, CDR2 YSYEKL. The ends were cut back, 1 base at V and 4 bases at J, with 14 bases in the middle. The CDR3 loop is CASSQASNFLYEQYF. The CDR3, as DNA: TGCGCCAGCAGCCAAGCATCGAACTTCCTTTACGAGCAGTACTTC.

The chain joins TRBV28 to TRBJ1-1; D perhaps matches TRBD1 (5 bases). Germline V gene lookup returns CDR1 MDHEN and CDR2 SYDVKM. This CDR3 is 14 amino acids long. Trimming pared 3 bases from V and 10 bases from J, leaving 18 bases between. In DNA, the CDR3 is TGTGCCAGCAGTTTGACACAGGCCGGCGTGGGAGCTTTCTTT. As protein: CASSLTQAGVGAFF.

V and J are TRBV7-6 and TRBJ2-6; TRBD1 agrees at 7 bases. The V gene's germline CDR1 is SGHVS and CDR2 FNYEAQ. The J segment lost 1 base and the V segment lost 3 bases, leaving 9 bases of the junction unmatched. This CDR3 is built from 18 residues. CDR3 residues: CASSFSPDRESGANVLTF. The CDR3 DNA reads TGTGCCAGCAGCTTTAGCCCCGACAGGGAATCTGGGGCCAACGTCCTGACTTTC.

This chain joins TRBV30 and TRBJ1-6, with D maybe TRBD1 (6 bases). Germline CDR1 is GTSNPN and CDR2 is SVGIG (reference sequence). This CDR3 has 15 residues. Trimming took 5 bases from V and 5 from J, leaving 16 bases between them. The CDR3 protein is CAWVPSGTNNSPLHF. Here the CDR3 DNA reads TGTGCCTGGGTACCTTCCGGGACAAATAATTCACCCCTCCACTTT.

This sequence joins TRBV18 and TRBJ2-7, with D possibly being TRBD2 (6 bases). This CDR3 region has 19 residues. Germline V lookup: CDR1 KGHSH, CDR2 LQKENI. Trimming removed 6 bases at V and 4 bases at J, with 31 bases between. For the CDR3, the DNA is TGTGCCAGCTCGACAAGGCCGGCAAACTCCCGGGGGTCCTCTTACGAGCAGTACTTC. Encoded protein: CASSTRPANSRGSSYEQYF.

The CDR3: CASSLGGLTSGVQETQYF. As DNA, the CDR3 is TGCGCCAGCAGCTTGGGGGGGTTGACTAGCGGAGTCCAAGAGACCCAGTACTTC. The V call is TRBV5-1, the J call TRBJ2-5, with 9 bases aligning to TRBD2. The CDR3 contains 18 residues. V lost 0 bases, J lost 1 base, and 10 bases stayed unmatched. The germline V gene has CDR1 SGHRS and CDR2 YFSETQ.

This clone was seen a handful of times. This chain uses TRBV7-2 with TRBJ2-7, with D possibly TRBD1 on 5 matching bases. CDR3 length: 13 amino acids. V lost 0 bases to trimming and J lost 6 bases, with 9 bases between them. The germline V gene encodes CDR1 SGHTA and CDR2 FQGNSA. The CDR3 DNA follows: TGTGCCAGCAGCTTAGCTCCTAGGGGCGAGCAGTACTTC. Translation: CASSLAPRGEQYF. The whole variable domain, remainder taken from reference TRBV7-2 and TRBJ2-7, is GAGVSQSPSNKVTEKGKDVELRCDPISGHTALYWYRQSLGQGLEFLIYFQGNSAPDKSGLPSDRFSAERTGGSVSTLTIQRTQQEDSAVYLCASSLAPRGEQYFGPGTRLTVT.

This clone came up a few times. The chain is built from TRBV6-1 and TRBJ1-4, with D unclear. Trimming cost V 0 bases and J 5 bases, with 19 bases left between them. The CDR3 sequence is 18 residues long. In germline, CDR1 is MNHNS, CDR2 SASEGT. CDR3 nucleotide sequence: TGTGCCAGCAGTGAAGCGCTTCGGGGTACTAGCTCGAATGAAAAACTGTTTTTT. Its protein product is CASSEALRGTSSNEKLFF.

The rearrangement links TRBV28 to TRBJ2-5; 8 nucleotides align to TRBD2. Losses at the gene ends were 7 bases for V and 2 bases for J; bases not matched to a gene: 9. Germline CDR1 reads MDHEN; CDR2 reads SYDVKM. The CDR3 length is 15 residues. The DNA for the CDR3 is TGTGCCAGCACCCCCTTCCCGGGGGGGCAAGAGACCCAGTACTTC. It translates to CASTPFPGGQETQYF.

The chain uses TRBV19 and TRBJ1-2; TRBD1 matches at 8 bases. V shed 4 bases, J shed 6 bases, and the junction held 19 bases outside the gene matches. Germline loops: CDR1 LNHDA, CDR2 SQIVND (reference sequence). This CDR3 spans 18 amino acids. CDR3 sequence (DNA): TGTGCCAGTAGTAAGTGGACAGGGCCAGCTCGGTACTCCAATGGCTACACCTTC. The encoded protein is CASSKWTGPARYSNGYTF.

The chain employs TRBV19 and TRBJ2-1, with 10 nucleotides matching TRBD2. The CDR3 is 18 residues long. Germline V gene lookup returns CDR1 LNHDA and CDR2 SQIVND (reference sequence). Trimming removed 7 bases from V and 0 bases from J; junction bases left unmatched: 12. The CDR3 here is CASTPRGSGGSSYNEQFF. The CDR3 DNA follows: TGTGCCAGTACACCAAGGGGTAGCGGGGGGAGCTCCTACAATGAGCAGTTCTTC. Looking up the rest from reference TRBV19 and TRBJ2-1 gives the full variable domain: DGGITQSPKYLFRKEGQNVTLSCEQNLNHDAMYWYRQDPGQGLRLIYYSQIVNDFQKGDIAEGYSVSREKKESFPLTVTSAQKNPTAFYLCASTPRGSGGSSYNEQFFGPGTRLTVL.

This clone has just a few counts. The V call is TRBV30, the J call TRBJ1-1; TRBD1 matches 7 bases. CDR1 GTSNPN and CDR2 SVGIG come from the germline V gene (reference sequence). This CDR3 is 14 amino acids long. The J segment lost 1 base and the V segment lost 2 bases, leaving 4 bases of the junction unmatched. CDR3 DNA sequence: TGTGCCTGGAGTCGGACAGGCACGAACACTGAAGCTTTCTTT. Amino acids: CAWSRTGTNTEAFF.

The chain joins TRBV24-1 to TRBJ2-3; 10 nucleotides match TRBD2. In germline, CDR1 is KGHDR, CDR2 SFDVKD. The CDR3 contains 17 residues. J was trimmed by 1 base and V by 4 bases; bases with no gene match: 7. The CDR3 is CATSEFSGTSGTDTQYF. DNA of the CDR3: TGTGCCACCAGTGAGTTCTCCGGGACTAGCGGCACAGATACGCAGTATTTT.

The gene calls are TRBV9 and TRBJ1-3, with D possibly matching TRBD1 (5 bases). The CDR3 covers 15 residues. V was clipped by 4 bases and J by 1 base, with 12 bases between them. CDR1 is SGDLS and CDR2 is YYNGEE in the germline V gene. This CDR3 reads CASSKKGFSGNTIYF. CDR3 sequence (DNA): TGTGCCAGCAGCAAAAAGGGGTTTTCTGGAAACACCATATATTTT.

This CDR3 reads CASGLESVAEAFF. CDR3 in DNA: TGTGCTAGTGGTTTGGAGTCAGTGGCTGAAGCTTTCTTT. The chain couples TRBV12-5 to TRBJ1-1, with D hard to call. CDR1 and CDR2 from the germline V gene are LGHNT and FRNRAP. The CDR3 length is 13 residues. V shed 1 base and J shed 6 bases, with 9 bases lying between them.

The chain couples TRBV11-2 to TRBJ1-1; 7 bases are shared with TRBD1. The CDR3 is 14 residues long. J lost 1 base, V lost 4 bases, and 3 bases had no gene match. From germline, CDR1 is SGHAT and CDR2 FQNNGV. The CDR3 DNA is TGTGCCAGCAGCTGGCAGGGGGGGAACACTGAAGCTTTCTTT. Amino acid sequence: CASSWQGGNTEAFF.

This clone was seen many times. V gene TRBV12-3 or TRBV12-4 combines with J gene TRBJ1-3, with 7 bases matching TRBD1. The CDR3 runs 13 residues. V dropped 3 bases and J dropped 5; count of bases not matched to a gene: 1. CDR3 in amino acids: CASSLGQRNTIYF. The CDR3 DNA reads TGTGCCAGCAGTTTGGGACAGAGAAACACCATATATTTT.

This clone showed up just a few times. The V and J genes are TRBV2 and TRBJ1-3; 9 bases align to TRBD1. CDR1 SNHLY and CDR2 FYNNEI come from the germline V gene. V was clipped by 5 bases and J by 4 bases; unmatched bases: 3. This CDR3 contains 14 residues. The CDR3 spells CASSQQGAGNTIYF. The CDR3 DNA follows: TGTGCCAGCAGTCAACAGGGGGCCGGAAACACCATATATTTT.